These 9 T cell receptor beta chains were all obtained from the same sample, sequenced in a study of T cell repertoires in ileal Crohn's disease (dated by TCRdb to the late 2010s). Libraries were constructed by the immunoSEQ multiplex PCR assay. This is the immuneACCESS table as TCRdb keeps it, with only in-frame sequences that have V and J called. A part of the clones is gone; compared with another copy, unresolved V genes explain less than half, and the rest is unexplained. This sample is represented by roughly 18,000 clones; approximately 82% of them were singletons. The ten largest clones represent 10% to 13% of the sample. The specimen was ileal tissue. These receptors were collected from an adult with Crohn's disease.

V usage is TRBV27 and J usage is TRBJ2-7, with 11 bases fitting TRBD1. Germline V lookup: CDR1 MNHEY, CDR2 SMNVEV (reference sequence). CDR3 length: 17 amino acids. V lost 0 bases and J lost 5; bases outside the gene matches: 9. The CDR3 protein is CASSLSPVGTGGHEQYF. DNA of the CDR3: TGTGCCAGCAGTTTATCGCCTGTAGGGACAGGGGGGCACGAGCAGTACTTC.

This rearrangement joins TRBV19 to TRBJ1-6; D may be TRBD1 (6 bases). This CDR3 region has 19 residues. The germline V and J ends were trimmed by 7 bases and 0 bases, with 22 bases remaining between them. Germline CDR1 LNHDA, CDR2 SQIVND (reference sequence). CDR3 sequence: CASKGIGQHGSSYNSPLHF. The CDR3 nucleotides read TGTGCCAGTAAAGGGATTGGACAGCACGGAAGCTCCTATAATTCACCCCTCCACTTT.

The chain carries TRBV7-2 and TRBJ2-5; TRBD2 might be the D (7 bases). The CDR3 covers 15 residues. CDR1 is SGHTA and CDR2 is FQGNSA in the germline V gene. Trimming removed 1 base from V and 4 bases from J, with 13 bases in between. The chain's CDR3 is CASSLGGGEGETQYF. The CDR3 DNA follows: TGTGCCAGCAGCTTAGGGGGGGGCGAGGGAGAGACCCAGTACTTC.

The chain has TRBV20-1 and TRBJ2-3; D remains unclear. Germline-derived CDR1 and CDR2 are DFQATT and SNEGSKA (reference sequence). The length of the CDR3 is 10 residues. V was shortened by 6 bases and J by 2 bases, with 3 bases between the two germline ends. The CDR3 sequence is CSAYTDTQYF. The CDR3 DNA reads TGCAGTGCGTACACAGATACGCAGTATTTT.

This chain uses TRBV5-1 with TRBJ2-5; TRBD2 might be the D (7 bases). This CDR3 comprises 13 residues. The V and J ends lost 4 bases and 5 bases respectively, with 12 bases between them. CDR1 is SGHRS and CDR2 is YFSETQ in the germline V gene. The CDR3, as DNA: TGCGCCAGCAGCACGGGGGGCCGGGAGACCCAGTACTTC. This translates into CASSTGGRETQYF.

V gene TRBV14 combines with J gene TRBJ2-2; tentatively, D is TRBD2 (5 bases). V lost 3 bases and J 6 bases, leaving 8 bases between the germline ends. The CDR3 has 13 residues. Germline V CDR1 and CDR2: SGHDN, FVKESK. This CDR3 reads CASSQRVAGELFF. CDR3 DNA: TGTGCCAGCAGCCAGAGGGTGGCCGGGGAGCTGTTTTTT.

This rearrangement joins TRBV5-1 to TRBJ2-1; D uncertain. V lost 1 base to trimming and J lost 0 bases, with 8 bases between them. The CDR3 is 15 residues long. Looked up from germline, CDR1 is SGHRS and CDR2 is YFSETQ. The CDR3 protein is CASSLISSSYNEQFF. CDR3 coding DNA: TGCGCCAGCAGCTTGATCTCCAGCTCCTACAATGAGCAGTTCTTC.

The chain links TRBV18 to TRBJ2-3, with 7 nucleotides matching TRBD1. This CDR3 is built from 15 residues. The V gene end was trimmed by 8 bases and the J gene end by 0 bases; junction bases not matched to a gene: 8. The germline gives CDR1 KGHSH, CDR2 LQKENI. The CDR3 bases are TGTGCCAGCACGAAAGGGGGCTCAAGCACAGATACGCAGTATTTT. Translation: CASTKGGSSTDTQYF.

Worth noting for this clone: This sample also contains other DNA sequences that code for the same CDR3. The rearrangement uses TRBV29-1 and TRBJ1-5; TRBD1 matches at 7 bases. The CDR3 length is 13 residues. The V segment lost 5 bases and the J segment 4 bases; nucleotides outside the gene matches: 5. CDR1 is SQVTM and CDR2 is ANQGSEA in the germline V gene. The chain's CDR3 is CSVLTGPNQPQHF. CDR3 coding DNA: TGCAGCGTTTTGACAGGGCCTAATCAGCCCCAGCATTTT. The variable domain in full, with the rest retrieved from reference TRBV29-1 and TRBJ1-5, is SAVISQKPSRDICQRGTSLTIQCQVDSQVTMMFWYRQQPGQSLTLIATANQGSEATYESGFVIDKFPISRPNLTFSTLTVSNMSPEDSSIYLCSVLTGPNQPQHFGDGTRLSIL.